Each of the 25 T cell receptor beta chains below was sequenced from the same sample in a study of CD8+ T cells in alopecia areata (dated by TCRdb to 2016 to 2019). In light of the paper, this sample's time point label describes: baseline before oral tofacitinib. Libraries were built with the immunoSEQ multiplex PCR assay. RNA was extracted from all samples and reverse transcribed into cDNA as template for TCR sequencing. Drawn from immuneACCESS, this table holds only the in-frame rearrangements with V and J called that TCRdb kept. Clones are partly lost; checked studies trace under half to an unresolved V gene and leave the rest unexplained. This sample holds about 150,000 clones; 85% to 90% were observed only once. The top ten constitute approximately 15% of the sample. Specimen: CD8+ T cells sorted from blood, collected at week 0. Receptors were obtained from a human donor with alopecia areata.

In nucleotides, the CDR3 is TGCAGCGTTGAGACGGGCCTCACTACGGGGCAGTACTTC. Its translation: CSVETGLTTGQYF. The V gene is TRBV29-1, the J gene TRBJ2-7, with unresolved D. V was trimmed by 3 bases and J by 9 bases, leaving 18 bases between them. The CDR3 sequence is 13 residues long. Germline V gives CDR1 SQVTM, CDR2 ANQGSEA.

The CDR3 loop reads CAWQAGTESYEQYF. The CDR3 bases are TGTGCCTGGCAGGCTGGGACTGAAAGCTACGAGCAGTACTTC. This rearrangement joins TRBV30 to TRBJ2-7; D might be TRBD2 (6 bases). CDR3 length: 14 amino acids. Germline V gene sequence: CDR1 GTSNPN, CDR2 SVGIG (reference sequence). The ends were cut back, 5 bases at V and 3 bases at J, with 17 bases in the middle.

The chain has TRBV29-1 and TRBJ2-1; D may be TRBD2 (6 bases). Germline CDR1 is SQVTM and CDR2 is ANQGSEA. Trimming removed 5 bases at V and 8 bases at J, with 19 bases between. The CDR3 covers 14 residues. CDR3 nucleotides: TGCAGCGTTTCCGGGACTCCACCTAGGGATGAGCAGTTCTTC. Translated: CSVSGTPPRDEQFF.

J is TRBJ2-1 and V is TRBV27; 11 bases match TRBD2. This CDR3 spans 15 amino acids. V lost 3 bases to trimming and J lost 9 bases; unmatched junction nucleotides: 7. The germline V gene encodes CDR1 MNHEY and CDR2 SMNVEV (reference sequence). The CDR3 region has the DNA TGTGCCAGCAGTTTTAGCGGGGGGGCGGGCGCTGAGCAGTTCTTC. This codes for CASSFSGGAGAEQFF.

In the case of this clone: Other DNA sequences from this sample encode an identical CDR3 as well. The chain has TRBV29-1 and TRBJ2-1; D is unresolved. The germline CDR1 and CDR2 sequences are SQVTM and ANQGSEA. CDR3 length: 14 residues. Trimming stripped 5 bases from V and 9 bases from J, with 20 bases between. The CDR3: CSVSVSGEDSEQFF. DNA for the CDR3: TGCAGCGTTTCAGTGTCAGGAGAAGATAGTGAGCAGTTCTTC.

The chain employs TRBV6-1 and TRBJ1-5; no clear D. The CDR3 has 13 amino acids. Germline values: CDR1 MNHNS, CDR2 SASEGT. V was pared by 1 base and J by 9 bases, with 10 bases between. The CDR3 DNA reads as TGTGCCAGCAGTGAAGGCGGCGGGAGGCCCCAGCATTTT. Its protein is CASSEGGGRPQHF.

The V gene is TRBV10-3, the J gene TRBJ1-1, with D perhaps TRBD1 (5 bases). Trimming removed 5 bases at V and 7 bases at J, with 8 bases between. The CDR3 length is 11 residues. The germline gives CDR1 ENHRY, CDR2 SYGVKD. The CDR3 nucleotides read TGTGCCATCAGTCGGGACGGTGAAGCTTTCTTT. Amino acid sequence: CAISRDGEAFF.

J is TRBJ2-7 and V is TRBV11-2, with 10 bases fitting TRBD2. V shed 1 base, J shed 3 bases, and the junction held 6 bases outside the gene matches. This CDR3 contains 16 residues. CDR1 and CDR2 (germline): SGHAT, FQNNGV. The CDR3 region is CASSLVTSGTLYEQYF. CDR3 coding DNA: TGTGCCAGCAGCTTAGTCACTAGCGGGACCCTCTACGAGCAGTACTTC. Full variable domain (remainder filled in from reference TRBV11-2 and TRBJ2-7): EAGVAQSPRYKIIEKRQSVAFWCNPISGHATLYWYQQILGQGPKLLIQFQNNGVVDDSQLPKDRFSAERLKGVDSTLKIQPAKLEDSAVYLCASSLVTSGTLYEQYFGPGTRLTVT.

The rearrangement links TRBV5-1 to TRBJ2-5; TRBD2 is a possible D gene (5 bases). V lost 3 bases and J 1 base, leaving 13 bases between the germline ends. The CDR3 is made up of 15 amino acids. CDR1 is SGHRS, CDR2 YFSETQ, per germline. CDR3 amino acids: CASSSAGGSQETQYF. CDR3 DNA sequence: TGCGCCAGCAGCTCGGCGGGCGGATCCCAAGAGACCCAGTACTTC.

The chain carries TRBV29-1 and TRBJ2-5; TRBD1 might be the D (5 bases). Gene TRBJ2-7 matches the end of the DNA better, so the J call may be wrong. Germline assignment: CDR1 SQVTM and CDR2 ANQGSEA. The CDR3 length is 14 residues. CDR3 DNA sequence: TGCAGCGCTGGCCAGGGCAGGACGACGGACGAGCAGTACTTC. Protein: CSAGQGRTTDEQYF.

A few counts support this clone. The rearrangement links TRBV30 to TRBJ2-1; D unclear. Germline V lookup: CDR1 GTSNPN, CDR2 SVGIG (reference sequence). Trimming pared 0 bases from V and 6 bases from J, leaving 3 bases between. This CDR3 has 11 residues. Here the CDR3 reads CAWSVGNEQFF. The CDR3 nucleotides are TGTGCCTGGAGTGTAGGCAATGAGCAGTTCTTC.

V gene TRBV19 combines with J gene TRBJ2-1, with D unresolved. Germline V CDR1 and CDR2: LNHDA, SQIVND (reference sequence). The CDR3 covers 11 residues. The CDR3 coding sequence is TGTGGATCGGGTTCCTACAATGAGCAGTTCTTC. It encodes CGSGSYNEQFF. The whole variable domain, filled in from reference TRBV19 and TRBJ2-1, reads DGGITQSPKYLFRKEGQNVTLSCEQNLNHDAMYWYRQDPGQGLRLIYYSQIVNDFQKGDIAEGYSVSREKKESFPLTVTSAQKNPTAFYLCGSGSYNEQFFGPGTRLTVL.

In regard to this clone: The germline gene is not matched at one end of the junction; a read error may be the cause. Within the sample, other DNA sequences also encode this same CDR3. The chain uses TRBV7-9 and TRBJ1-1; D is unresolved. Germline loops: CDR1 SEHNR, CDR2 FQNEAQ (reference sequence). The CDR3 is made up of 17 amino acids. This CDR3 reads CASSLWGKGSTNTEAFF. As DNA, the CDR3 is TGCGCCAGCAGCCTTTGGGGTAAAGGCAGTACGAACACTGAAGCTTTCTTT.

This chain connects TRBV13 to TRBJ2-3; TRBD2 agrees at 9 bases. Trimming cost V 4 bases and J 3 bases; bases outside gene matches: 14. CDR1 is PRHDT and CDR2 is FYEKMQ in the germline V gene (reference sequence). The CDR3 totals 18 residues. CDR3 in DNA: TGTGCCAGCAGCTCCCGTGGGGTGGTAGCGGGAGTAACAGATACGCAGTATTTT. Its protein is CASSSRGVVAGVTDTQYF. Looking up the rest from reference TRBV13 and TRBJ2-3 gives the full variable domain: AAGVIQSPRHLIKEKRETATLKCYPIPRHDTVYWYQQGPGQDPQFLISFYEKMQSDKGSIPDRFSAQQFSDYHSELNMSSLELGDSALYFCASSSRGVVAGVTDTQYFGPGTRLTVL.

This chain links TRBV19 with TRBJ2-3; D call uncertain. The CDR3 is 13 residues long. V was clipped by 3 bases and J by 5 bases, with 9 bases between them. CDR1 and CDR2 (germline): LNHDA, SQIVND (reference sequence). CDR3 sequence (DNA): TGTGCCAGTAGTATGGTTCGTGGAGATACGCAGTATTTT. It is translated as CASSMVRGDTQYF.

About this clone: Different DNA sequences within this sample yield the same CDR3. The chain joins TRBV11-2 to TRBJ2-3; unclear D gene. The V gene lost 2 bases and the J gene lost 3 bases, with 0 bases spanning the gap. CDR3 length: 11 residues. The germline V gene encodes CDR1 SGHAT and CDR2 FQNNGV. The CDR3 bases are TGTGCCAGCAGCTTAACAGATACGCAGTATTTT. Its translation: CASSLTDTQYF.

This rearrangement joins TRBV19 to TRBJ2-7; D may be TRBD2 (6 bases). The CDR3 totals 14 residues. V lost 7 bases to trimming and J lost 0 bases, with 13 bases between them. Germline values: CDR1 LNHDA, CDR2 SQIVND (reference sequence). The CDR3 here is CASTLSGSSYEQYF. CDR3 nucleotide sequence: TGTGCCAGTACCCTTAGCGGAAGCTCCTACGAGCAGTACTTC. The variable domain in full, with the rest retrieved from reference TRBV19 and TRBJ2-7, is DGGITQSPKYLFRKEGQNVTLSCEQNLNHDAMYWYRQDPGQGLRLIYYSQIVNDFQKGDIAEGYSVSREKKESFPLTVTSAQKNPTAFYLCASTLSGSSYEQYFGPGTRLTVT.

The chain joins TRBV29-1 to TRBJ2-3; D is possibly TRBD1 (6 bases). V was clipped by 2 bases and J by 0 bases, with 15 bases between them. The CDR3 sequence is 16 residues long. In germline, CDR1 is SQVTM, CDR2 ANQGSEA. The DNA of the CDR3 is TGCAGCGTTGAATCCCAGGGGCGGCCTAGCACAGATACGCAGTATTTT. Amino acid sequence: CSVESQGRPSTDTQYF.

The rearrangement links TRBV15 to TRBJ2-2, with 8 bases identical to TRBD2. Germline assignment: CDR1 LNHNV and CDR2 YYDKDF (reference sequence). This CDR3 has 16 amino acids. The ends lost 2 bases at V and 1 base at J; junction bases unmatched: 3. The CDR3 nucleotides are TGTGCCACCAGCAGATCGCGGGGGGAGAACACCGGGGAGCTGTTTTTT. This gives the protein CATSRSRGENTGELFF. Together with reference TRBV15 and TRBJ2-2, the CDR3 gives the full variable domain: DAMVIQNPRYQVTQFGKPVTLSCSQTLNHNVMYWYQQKSSQAPKLLFHYYDKDFNNEADTPDNFQSRRPNTSFCFLDIRSPGLGDTAMYLCATSRSRGENTGELFFGEGSRLTVL.

The chain links TRBV7-9 to TRBJ2-7; D remains unclear. The V gene's germline CDR1 is SEHNR and CDR2 FQNEAQ (reference sequence). The CDR3 has 14 residues. V was cut by 1 base and J by 2 bases, with 9 bases left in between. As DNA, the CDR3 is TGTGCCAGCAGCTTAGTAGATGGGGCCTACGAGCAGTACTTC. It codes for CASSLVDGAYEQYF.

The rearrangement uses TRBV7-6 and TRBJ2-7, with 7 bases fitting TRBD2. After removal of 5 bases from V and 5 bases from J, the junction contained 15 bases not matched to a gene. Germline CDR1 and CDR2: SGHVS and FNYEAQ. The CDR3 length is 16 residues. The chain's CDR3 is CASSPGWGGMKDEQYF. CDR3 bases: TGTGCCAGCAGCCCCGGCTGGGGGGGTATGAAGGACGAGCAGTACTTC.

The chain carries TRBV13 and TRBJ2-7; TRBD2 agrees at 12 bases. Trimming at V came to 4 bases and at J to 4 bases, leaving 2 bases not matched to a gene. The CDR3 covers 14 residues. CDR1 and CDR2 (germline): PRHDT, FYEKMQ (reference sequence). The CDR3 loop is CASSSGTSGYEQYF. CDR3 DNA: TGTGCCAGCAGCTCAGGGACTAGCGGGTACGAGCAGTACTTC.

This chain links TRBV18 with TRBJ2-7, with 9 bases matching TRBD1. Trimming removed 3 bases from V and 6 bases from J; junction bases left unmatched: 6. There are 14 residues in the CDR3. Looked up from germline, CDR1 is KGHSH and CDR2 is LQKENI. As DNA, the CDR3 is TGTGCCAGCTCACCCCCGGGACAGGGAACCGAGCAGTACTTC. It translates to CASSPPGQGTEQYF.

This chain connects TRBV2 to TRBJ2-3; 13 bases line up with TRBD2. J was trimmed by 3 bases and V by 2 bases; bases with no gene match: 8. The CDR3 is made up of 18 amino acids. In germline, CDR1 is SNHLY, CDR2 FYNNEI. CDR3 coding DNA: TGTGCCAGCAGTGAATCGGTGGGACTAGCGGGACTTACAGATACGCAGTATTTT. This encodes CASSESVGLAGLTDTQYF.

The chain carries TRBV2 and TRBJ2-2, with D perhaps matching TRBD1 (5 bases). The V end was cut by 3 bases, the J end by 3 bases, with 8 bases between. CDR3 length: 14 residues. The germline gives CDR1 SNHLY, CDR2 FYNNEI. The CDR3: CASSDREHTGELFF. The CDR3 DNA sequence: TGTGCCAGCAGTGACAGGGAACACACCGGGGAGCTGTTTTTT.